The clone carrying this T cell receptor beta chain was counted a few times. Original handling: Reference gene primer amplification gave nucleated cell count estimates. Using immunoSEQ multiplex PCR, the repertoire was profiled, and TCRdb retains in-frame clones only, with some absent. That table is the source of V, J and clone size, and D and trimming were worked out from the DNA. The sample records roughly 85,000 clones, roughly 80% being singletons. Germline V gene data show CDR1 as SNHLY and CDR2 as FYNNEI. The V end lost 4 bases, the J end lost 8 bases, and 14 bases lay between the germline ends. The CDR3 length is 13 residues. These data originate in a study of blood T cell repertoires in COVID-19. Across the study: Some COVID-19 samples were acute and others convalescent; all came from the United States, Italy and Spain. In each case, the material was cDNA or gDNA derived from T cells, B-cell-depleted T cells, or PBMCs.

The TCR was taken from a human donor in a cohort sampled during active COVID-19. The V gene is TRBV2, the J gene TRBJ1-2, with D uncertain. Specimen: peripheral blood. For the CDR3, the DNA is TGTGCCAGCAGTGCTCGGGGAGGTAGCGGCTACACCTTC. Translated: CASSARGGSGYTF.